Listed below are T cell receptor beta chains from one sample, sequenced in a study of cytomegalovirus exposure and HLA in healthy donors. Repertoires were generated with immunoSEQ multiplex PCR, while TCRdb's copy carries only in-frame clones and drops some. The sample has roughly 130,000 clones; around 9% are singletons. The sample comprised PBMCs. All receptors derive from a man aged 40-50 years in good health and CMV-seronegative. Each CDR3 is given with its conserved first and last residue. A D gene is named only where the DNA matches it firmly. For some rows the clone size is stated as once, few or many, or as a class when expanded; others skip it.

j_gene: TRBJ2-1
abundance: .
d_gene: .
v_gene: TRBV21-1
CDR3aa: CASSKKSGLQTEYNEQFF
CDR3nt: TGTGCCAGCAGCAAAAAAAGCGGACTACAGACTGAGTACAATGAGCAGTTCTTC

j_gene: TRBJ1-1
abundance: few
d_gene: .
v_gene: TRBV6-1
CDR3aa: CASSAYNTEAFF
CDR3nt: TGTGCCAGCAGTGCTTATAACACTGAAGCTTTCTTT

j_gene: TRBJ1-2
abundance: .
d_gene: TRBD1
v_gene: TRBV19
CDR3aa: CASSIPGQPYGYTF
CDR3nt: TGTGCCAGTAGTATCCCGGGACAGCCCTATGGCTACACCTTC

j_gene: TRBJ2-6
abundance: few
d_gene: TRBD1
v_gene: TRBV7-9
CDR3aa: CASFHAGQGPSGANVLTF
CDR3nt: TGTGCCAGCTTTCATGCGGGACAGGGACCCTCTGGGGCCAACGTCCTGACTTTC

j_gene: TRBJ1-5
abundance: .
d_gene: TRBD1
v_gene: TRBV6-1
CDR3aa: CASGGDRNQPQHF
CDR3nt: TGTGCCAGCGGGGGGGACAGGAATCAGCCCCAGCATTTT

j_gene: TRBJ1-4
abundance: .
d_gene: .
v_gene: TRBV6-1
CDR3aa: CASSEALLGGEKLFF
CDR3nt: TGTGCCAGCAGTGAAGCGCTTCTAGGGGGTGAAAAACTGTTTTTT

j_gene: TRBJ2-7
abundance: few
d_gene: .
v_gene: TRBV11-2
CDR3aa: CASSLAGFDEQYF
CDR3nt: TGTGCCAGCAGCTTAGCCGGGTTCGACGAGCAGTACTTC

j_gene: TRBJ2-5
abundance: few
d_gene: TRBD2
v_gene: TRBV5-4
CDR3aa: CASSLASGGQETQYF
CDR3nt: TGTGCCAGCAGCTTGGCTAGCGGGGGACAAGAGACCCAGTACTTC

j_gene: TRBJ1-1
abundance: few
d_gene: .
v_gene: TRBV10-1
CDR3aa: CASSESRSLSTLNTEAFF
CDR3nt: TGCGCCAGCAGTGAGTCCAGGTCTTTGAGCACATTGAACACTGAAGCTTTCTTT

j_gene: TRBJ2-7
abundance: .
d_gene: TRBD2
v_gene: TRBV19
CDR3aa: CASRERGTDEQYF
CDR3nt: TGTGCCAGTAGAGAGCGGGGGACGGACGAGCAGTACTTC

j_gene: TRBJ1-1
abundance: few
d_gene: .
v_gene: TRBV7-2
CDR3aa: CASSWGMAGVAFF
CDR3nt: TGTGCCAGCAGCTGGGGCATGGCAGGAGTCGCTTTCTTT

j_gene: TRBJ1-1
abundance: few
d_gene: TRBD1
v_gene: TRBV19
CDR3aa: CASRDRGNTEAFF
CDR3nt: TGTGCCAGCCGGGACAGGGGTAATACTGAAGCTTTCTTT

j_gene: TRBJ1-1
abundance: .
d_gene: .
v_gene: TRBV28
CDR3aa: CASSTDGTEAFF
CDR3nt: TGTGCCAGCAGTACTGATGGCACTGAAGCTTTCTTT

j_gene: TRBJ1-1
abundance: .
d_gene: .
v_gene: TRBV19
CDR3aa: CASSLGGRPFSMNTEAFF
CDR3nt: TGTGCCAGTAGTTTGGGGGGGAGGCCCTTCTCAATGAACACTGAAGCTTTCTTT

j_gene: TRBJ2-1
abundance: few
d_gene: TRBD2
v_gene: TRBV13
CDR3aa: CASSLYGGSYNEQFF
CDR3nt: TGTGCCAGCAGCTTATACGGGGGGTCCTACAATGAGCAGTTCTTC

j_gene: TRBJ1-4
abundance: few
d_gene: .
v_gene: TRBV30
CDR3aa: CAWSPRGQGNEKLFF
CDR3nt: TGTGCCTGGAGTCCCCGAGGGCAGGGGAATGAAAAACTGTTTTTT

j_gene: TRBJ2-5
abundance: .
d_gene: TRBD2
v_gene: TRBV7-2
CDR3aa: CASSKGLAGETQYF
CDR3nt: TGTGCCAGCAGTAAGGGACTAGCTGGGGAGACCCAGTACTTC

j_gene: TRBJ2-7
abundance: few
d_gene: .
v_gene: TRBV30
CDR3aa: CAWSVRSYRYEQYF
CDR3nt: TGTGCCTGGAGTGTGCGGTCCTACCGCTACGAGCAGTACTTC

j_gene: TRBJ2-1
abundance: few
d_gene: TRBD2
v_gene: TRBV27
CDR3aa: CASSLSLAGGPYNEQFF
CDR3nt: TGTGCCAGCAGTTTATCTTTAGCGGGGGGGCCATACAATGAGCAGTTCTTC

j_gene: TRBJ2-6
abundance: few
d_gene: .
v_gene: TRBV7-9
CDR3aa: CASRLGAGANVLTF
CDR3nt: TGTGCCAGCAGGCTAGGGGCTGGGGCCAACGTCCTGACTTTC

j_gene: TRBJ2-7
abundance: few
d_gene: .
v_gene: TRBV7-2
CDR3aa: CASSLEYSRSYEQYF
CDR3nt: TGTGCCAGCAGCTTAGAGTACAGCCGCTCCTACGAGCAGTACTTC

j_gene: TRBJ1-1
abundance: few
d_gene: .
v_gene: TRBV18
CDR3aa: CASSPAGRNTEAFF
CDR3nt: TGTGCCAGCTCACCTGCGGGCAGGAACACTGAAGCTTTCTTT

j_gene: TRBJ2-5
abundance: few
d_gene: TRBD1
v_gene: TRBV5-1
CDR3aa: CASSLTGTGNGVETQYF
CDR3nt: TGCGCCAGCAGCTTGACCGGGACAGGTAATGGGGTGGAGACCCAGTACTTC